The 29 T cell receptor beta chains presented below share a single source sample, sequenced in a study of T cell responses to AZD1222 COVID-19 vaccine. Assay: immunoSEQ multiplex PCR; the TCRdb copy retains only in-frame clones and omits some. The top ten clones hold 3.6% of a sample with over 120,000 clones, over 90% of them seen once. The sequences come from peripheral blood, collected 28 days after the second AZD1222 dose. The receptor set was obtained from an adult who received the AZD1222 COVID-19 vaccine.

The CDR3 is CASSLGTQDSGNTIYF. CDR3 coding DNA: TGTGCCAGCAGCCTCGGGACACAAGACTCTGGAAACACCATATATTTT. The chain carries TRBV3-1 (or the pseudogene TRBV3-2) and TRBJ1-3; D is possibly TRBD1 (6 bases). CDR1 and CDR2 from the germline V gene are LGHDT and YNNKEL (reference sequence). The V gene lost 4 bases and the J gene lost 0 bases, with 13 bases spanning the gap. The CDR3 runs to 16 residues.

The rearrangement joins TRBV29-1 to TRBJ1-2; TRBD1 aligns across 7 bases. Germline V gene sequence: CDR1 SQVTM, CDR2 ANQGSEA. The CDR3 is 12 residues long. Trimming took 6 bases from V and 5 from J; bases not matched to a gene: 6. CDR3 sequence reads: CSVGGQLYGYTF. Written as DNA, the CDR3 is TGCAGCGTCGGGGGACAGCTGTATGGCTACACCTTC.

The genes are TRBV3-1 (or the pseudogene TRBV3-2) and TRBJ2-7; TRBD1 or TRBD2 may be the D gene (5 bases each). Trimming pared 1 base from V and 5 bases from J, leaving 18 bases between. The CDR3 extends over 16 amino acids. The germline CDR1 and CDR2 sequences are LGHDT and YNNKEL (reference sequence). CDR3 DNA sequence: TGTGCCAGCAGCCAAGTCGGCGGTGGGGGTGTAGACGAGCAGTACTTC. This translates into CASSQVGGGGVDEQYF.

This rearrangement joins TRBV7-8 to TRBJ2-7, with 7 positions matching TRBD1. Germline CDR1 is SGHVS and CDR2 is FQNEAQ. This CDR3 region has 14 residues. The V and J ends lost 5 bases and 5 bases, in that order; junction bases with no gene match: 9. In nucleotides, the CDR3 is TGTGCCAGCAGCCACGGAGTCGGGACAGACGAGCAGTACTTC. Amino acids: CASSHGVGTDEQYF.

The chain employs TRBV19 and TRBJ1-6; D gene ambiguous. CDR1 and CDR2 (germline): LNHDA, SQIVND (reference sequence). V lost 2 bases, J lost 10 bases, and 21 bases lay in between. The CDR3 sequence is 17 residues long. The CDR3 here is CASSISGVDEYMSPLHF. The CDR3 nucleotides are TGTGCCAGTAGTATATCCGGCGTCGACGAATATATGTCACCCCTCCACTTT.

This chain links TRBV19 with TRBJ1-4; D not certain. Trimming removed 4 bases at V and 7 bases at J, with 10 bases between. CDR3 length: 13 amino acids. Per the germline V gene, CDR1 is LNHDA and CDR2 is SQIVND (reference sequence). The CDR3 DNA reads as TGTGCCAGTAGTACGGACCGAGTTGAAAAACTGTTTTTT. It encodes CASSTDRVEKLFF.

This clone turned up a few times. The chain couples TRBV27 to TRBJ1-1; D remains unclear. The CDR3 spans 14 residues. Germline V gene data show CDR1 as MNHEY and CDR2 as SMNVEV (reference sequence). Trimming removed 5 bases at V and 3 bases at J, with 13 bases between. In DNA, the CDR3 is TGTGCCAGCAGTCCGGGGATGCGAGACACTGAAGCTTTCTTT. This sequence encodes CASSPGMRDTEAFF.

The rearrangement joins TRBV3-1 (or the pseudogene TRBV3-2) to TRBJ1-5; D may be TRBD1 (6 bases). The CDR3 is 14 amino acids. Per the germline V gene, CDR1 is LGHDT and CDR2 is YNNKEL (reference sequence). Trimming removed 1 base at V and 9 bases at J, with 13 bases between. For the CDR3, the DNA is TGTGCCAGCAGCCAAGCACAGGGCGTTGGGCCCCAGCATTTT. It encodes CASSQAQGVGPQHF.

The gene calls are TRBV6-1 and TRBJ2-5; possible D gene TRBD1, 6 bases. The germline V gene has CDR1 MNHNS and CDR2 SASEGT. Trimming took off 4 bases at V and 5 bases at J, with 23 bases between the two ends. The CDR3 is 17 residues long. The chain's CDR3 is CASSAPPGHAAGETQYF. The DNA for the CDR3 is TGTGCCAGCAGTGCCCCGCCGGGACATGCCGCCGGGGAGACCCAGTACTTC.

The chain couples TRBV5-8 to TRBJ2-2; TRBD2 is a possible D gene (5 bases). Trimming stripped 1 base from V and 3 bases from J, with 13 bases between. Germline V lookup: CDR1 SGHTS, CDR2 YDEGEE. The CDR3 loop spans 16 amino acids. The CDR3 nucleotides read TGTGCCAGCAGCTTGTACGGGGTGGTCGACACCGGGGAGCTGTTTTTT. Its protein product is CASSLYGVVDTGELFF.

This sequence joins TRBV6-5 and TRBJ2-3; D is unclear. Germline V CDR1 and CDR2: MNHEY, SVGAGI. The CDR3 loop spans 15 amino acids. Trimming cost V 6 bases and J 3 bases, with 16 bases left between them. The CDR3 nucleotides read TGTGCCAGCAGCAAAGCGCCAACGAGAACAGATACGCAGTATTTT. It specifies CASSKAPTRTDTQYF.

The chain joins TRBV20-1 to TRBJ1-5; 9 bases fit TRBD1. V shed 3 bases, J shed 6 bases, and the junction held 12 bases outside the gene matches. The CDR3 spans 16 residues. Germline V gene data show CDR1 as DFQATT and CDR2 as SNEGSKA (reference sequence). CDR3 bases: TGCAGTGCTAGTAGGGTGGGACAGGGATTGGGTCAGCCCCAGCATTTT. Protein product: CSASRVGQGLGQPQHF.

About this clone: Other nucleotide sequences in the sample specify the same CDR3. The chain carries TRBV6-5 and TRBJ1-2; 8 bases line up with TRBD1. The CDR3 is 11 residues long. Germline assignment: CDR1 MNHEY and CDR2 SVGAGI. V lost 5 bases, J lost 8 bases, and 1 base stayed unmatched. DNA for the CDR3: TGTGCCAGCAGTACAGGGGGAGGCTACACCTTC. Protein: CASSTGGGYTF.

The chain uses TRBV7-9 and TRBJ1-1, with D unclear. V shed 0 bases and J shed 8 bases, with 7 bases lying between them. Germline CDR1 is SEHNR and CDR2 is FQNEAQ (reference sequence). This CDR3 is built from 12 residues. CDR3 amino acids: CASSLASPEAFF. CDR3 bases: TGTGCCAGCAGCTTAGCGAGTCCGGAAGCTTTCTTT.

The CDR3 sequence: CASSFSPKGRNTIYF. CDR3 DNA sequence: TGTGCCAGCAGTTTCTCACCCAAGGGGAGAAACACCATATATTTT. The V gene is TRBV28, the J gene TRBJ1-3; TRBD1 is a possible D gene (5 bases). This CDR3 has 15 amino acids. The V gene lost 3 bases and the J gene lost 5 bases, with 14 bases spanning the gap. CDR1 and CDR2 from the germline V gene are MDHEN and SYDVKM.

The chain recombines TRBV7-2 with TRBJ2-3; D is ambiguous. This CDR3 region has 15 residues. Trimming took off 5 bases at V and 0 bases at J, with 12 bases between the two ends. Looked up from germline, CDR1 is SGHTA and CDR2 is FQGNSA. The CDR3 spells CASSPLGISTDTQYF. The CDR3 nucleotides read TGTGCCAGCAGCCCTCTCGGAATTAGCACAGATACGCAGTATTTT.

This chain links TRBV18 with TRBJ2-7, with 9 bases identical to TRBD1. Germline loops: CDR1 KGHSH, CDR2 LQKENI. The V gene end was trimmed by 5 bases and the J gene end by 4 bases; junction bases not matched to a gene: 9. The CDR3 is made up of 15 amino acids. CDR3 region: CASSVSTGGLYEQYF. CDR3 DNA: TGTGCCAGCTCAGTATCGACAGGGGGGCTGTACGAGCAGTACTTC.

The V call is TRBV10-3, the J call TRBJ2-1; no reliable D call. The CDR3 sequence is 12 residues long. The germline V and J ends were trimmed by 10 bases and 1 base, with 8 bases remaining between them. Per germline, CDR1 ENHRY and CDR2 SYGVKD. The CDR3 DNA is TGTGCCACGCGATCGTCCTACAATGAGCAGTTCTTC. Its protein product is CATRSSYNEQFF.

The CDR3 region is CATLGAPSSYEQYF. CDR3 DNA: TGTGCCACCCTGGGGGCACCGAGCTCCTACGAGCAGTACTTC. The gene calls are TRBV28 and TRBJ2-7, with TRBD1 as a possible D gene (6 bases). V lost 10 bases, J lost 0 bases, and 16 bases lay in between. Germline-derived CDR1 and CDR2 are MDHEN and SYDVKM. The CDR3 is 14 amino acids.

This rearrangement joins TRBV9 to TRBJ2-7; 10 bases fit TRBD2. CDR3 length equals 16 residues. Germline CDR1 and CDR2: SGDLS and YYNGEE. V trimming: 9 bases; J trimming: 2 bases; junction bases outside the gene matches: 14. The CDR3 DNA is TGTGCCATCCGACGCCAGACTAGCGGGCTAACCTACGAGCAGTACTTC. Translating it yields CAIRRQTSGLTYEQYF.

The chain employs TRBV29-1 and TRBJ1-1; TRBD1 might be the D (5 bases). This CDR3 region has 15 residues. The V end lost 5 bases, the J end lost 1 base, and 17 bases lay between the germline ends. In germline, CDR1 is SQVTM, CDR2 ANQGSEA. The DNA for the CDR3 is TGCAGCGTTCCACCAACAGGACCCAAGAACACTGAAGCTTTCTTT. Translated: CSVPPTGPKNTEAFF.

The genes are TRBV5-1 and TRBJ2-6; D is ambiguous. Germline V gene data show CDR1 as SGHRS and CDR2 as YFSETQ. CDR3 length: 12 residues. V gave up 3 bases and J gave up 2 bases, with 0 bases separating them. The CDR3 nucleotides read TGCGCCAGCAGCTCTGGGGCCAACGTCCTGACTTTC. Translation gives CASSSGANVLTF.

The V and J genes are TRBV5-4 and TRBJ1-4, with D unclear. Trimming shortened V by 0 bases and J by 5 bases, and 8 bases separated the two germline ends. The CDR3 covers 14 residues. CDR1 is SGHNT and CDR2 is YYREEE in the germline V gene (reference sequence). In DNA, the CDR3 is TGTGCCAGCAGCTTGGGAGGAAGAAATGAAAAACTGTTTTTT. Translating gives CASSLGGRNEKLFF.

The gene calls are TRBV27 and TRBJ2-3; maybe TRBD1 (5 bases). Germline V lookup: CDR1 MNHEY, CDR2 SMNVEV (reference sequence). With 9 bases removed from V and 0 bases from J, the gap between germline ends came to 10 bases. The CDR3 consists of 13 residues. The CDR3 sequence: CASRGSSTDTQYF. Here the CDR3 DNA reads TGTGCCAGTAGGGGTTCTAGCACAGATACGCAGTATTTT.

The CDR3 loop reads CATGAGADGYTF. The DNA of the CDR3 is TGTGCCACCGGTGCGGGAGCGGATGGCTACACCTTC. This sequence joins TRBV24-1 and TRBJ1-2; D gene ambiguous. This CDR3 is 12 amino acids long. Trimming took 9 bases from V and 6 from J, leaving 13 bases between them. The germline gives CDR1 KGHDR, CDR2 SFDVKD.

The chain carries TRBV5-6 and TRBJ1-5; the D is unclear. CDR3 length equals 14 residues. Trimming shortened V by 4 bases and J by 1 base, and 9 bases separated the two germline ends. Germline CDR1 and CDR2: SGHDT and YYEEEE. The CDR3 sequence: CASSGGLSNQPQHF. The CDR3 nucleotides are TGTGCCAGCAGCGGTGGACTGAGCAATCAGCCCCAGCATTTT.

The V and J genes are TRBV28 and TRBJ1-2; D uncertain. Germline V CDR1 and CDR2: MDHEN, SYDVKM. Trimming left V 6 bases short and J 0 bases short, with 14 bases between. The CDR3 extends over 15 amino acids. CDR3 protein: CASSVLTVANYGYTF. In DNA, the CDR3 is TGTGCCAGCAGCGTCTTGACGGTAGCTAACTATGGCTACACCTTC.

The CDR3 loop reads CASQRLAGGEQFF. The CDR3 DNA is TGTGCCAGCCAGCGGCTAGCGGGAGGTGAGCAGTTCTTC. The V gene is TRBV7-2, the J gene TRBJ2-1; TRBD2 matches 11 bases. Per germline, CDR1 SGHTA and CDR2 FQGNSA. V shed 8 bases and J 9 bases; nucleotides not matched to a gene: 6. There are 13 residues in the CDR3.

The J gene is TRBJ2-1, the V gene TRBV5-1; 10 positions agree with TRBD2. Unmatched junction bases numbered 7, after V lost 6 bases and J lost 4 bases. This CDR3 has 15 residues. Germline values: CDR1 SGHRS, CDR2 YFSETQ. The CDR3 protein is CASILGTSAYNEQFF. The CDR3 DNA follows: TGCGCCAGCATTCTCGGGACTAGCGCATACAATGAGCAGTTCTTC.